What follows is one TCR beta chain and its context. These data are taken from a study of beta chain features in type 1 diabetes. CDR3 size: 15 residues. Trimming pared 3 bases from V and 0 bases from J, leaving 9 bases between. CDR1 and CDR2 (germline): SGHAT, FQNNGV. Investigators reverse transcribed all isolated RNA, so they sequenced expressed TCRB transcripts. The table came from immunoSEQ multiplex PCR; TCRdb's copy has only in-frame clones and leaves some out. The data show about 620,000 clones, 15% to 19% seen once. The chain is built from TRBV11-2 and TRBJ2-1; possibly TRBD2 for D (5 bases). Sequencing was performed on naive CD4+ T cells from blood. The sequence was obtained from a man in his late teens or twenties in good health. CDR3 in DNA: TGTGCCAGCAGCTTTGAGGGAAGCTCCTACAATGAGCAGTTCTTC. Its protein product is CASSFEGSSYNEQFF.